This T cell receptor (beta chain) was recorded in a study of T cell responses to AZD1222 COVID-19 vaccine. Method: immunoSEQ multiplex PCR; TCRdb's copy keeps in-frame clones and lacks some. The repertoire includes 100,000 to 130,000 clones, around 91% of them detected once, and under 25% sits in the top ten. V dropped 2 bases and J dropped 4 bases, with 6 bases sitting between them. Germline assignment: CDR1 SGHDN and CDR2 FVKESK. CDR3 length: 13 residues. Sample: peripheral blood, taken on day 0 of AZD1222 vaccination. The sequence came from an adult in good health. The chain carries TRBV14 and TRBJ1-3, with D unclear. The CDR3 spells CASSQSAGNTIYF. The CDR3 nucleotides read TGTGCCAGCAGCCAATCCGCCGGAAACACCATATATTTT.